A single sample gave rise to the 10 T cell receptor beta chains below, sequenced in a study of blood T cells in healthy people across ages. Combining a sample-barcoded 5' primer with a J-beta primer mix, a second PCR ran for about 7 to 11 cycles. TCRdb reprocessed the 5' RACE reads with MiXCR, giving one entry per CDR3 protein. The sample holds about 570,000 distinct CDR3 sequences, approximately 27% seen once. The sample consisted of blood. These receptors originate from a woman in her 70s in good health.

The rearrangement joins TRBV2 to TRBJ1-1, with D perhaps TRBD1 (5 bases). Germline-derived CDR1 and CDR2 are SNHLY and FYNNEI. The CDR3 loop spans 14 amino acids. The V gene lost 6 bases and the J gene lost 3 bases, with 14 bases spanning the gap. CDR3 in amino acids: CASRQNSRDTEAFF. The CDR3 nucleotides are TGTGCCAGCAGGCAAAACTCCAGGGACACTGAAGCTTTCTTT.

This clonotype was counted ten times or more. This chain links TRBV9 with TRBJ2-5, with D possibly being TRBD1 (7 bases). Trimming removed 0 bases from V and 1 base from J, with 13 bases in between. CDR3 size: 16 residues. Germline CDR1 reads SGDLS; CDR2 reads YYNGEE. The CDR3 protein is CASSVDPQGGQETQYF. The CDR3 region has the DNA TGTGCCAGCAGCGTAGACCCCCAGGGGGGCCAAGAGACCCAGTACTTC.

This clonotype came up a few times. This sequence joins TRBV7-3 and TRBJ2-5, with D possibly matching TRBD2 (6 bases). Germline lookup yields CDR1 SGHTA and CDR2 FQGTGA. This CDR3 has 13 amino acids. The ends were cut back, 4 bases at V and 5 bases at J, with 11 bases in the middle. DNA for the CDR3: TGTGCCAGCAGCTCTGCTGGGAGGGAGACCCAGTACTTC. Amino acid sequence: CASSSAGRETQYF.

This clonotype was detected a few times. V gene TRBV2 combines with J gene TRBJ1-2; D unclear. Trimming left V 8 bases short and J 4 bases short, with 8 bases between. This CDR3 spans 11 amino acids. CDR1 SNHLY and CDR2 FYNNEI come from the germline V gene. As DNA, the CDR3 is TGTGCCAGCGTGCGTGGCTATGGCTACACCTTC. Translated, it gives CASVRGYGYTF.

This clonotype was picked up a small number of times. This rearrangement joins TRBV15 to TRBJ1-5; D gene uncertain. CDR3 length: 13 amino acids. V lost 8 bases, J lost 0 bases, and 8 bases lay in between. The germline V gene encodes CDR1 LNHNV and CDR2 YYDKDF (reference sequence). The CDR3 loop is CATGIYSNQPQHF. The CDR3, as DNA: TGTGCCACCGGAATTTATAGCAATCAGCCCCAGCATTTT.

The chain employs TRBV2 and TRBJ2-1; no firm D call. Looked up from germline, CDR1 is SNHLY and CDR2 is FYNNEI. Trimming left V 6 bases short and J 11 bases short, with 11 bases between. This CDR3 comprises 11 residues. The CDR3: CASRPGSKQFF. The CDR3 DNA reads TGTGCCAGCAGGCCGGGCTCTAAGCAGTTCTTC.

In its sample, this clonotype was seen once. V is TRBV19 and J is TRBJ1-5; maybe TRBD1 (6 bases). The germline gives CDR1 LNHDA, CDR2 SQIVND (reference sequence). CDR3 size: 17 residues. V gave up 3 bases and J gave up 0 bases, with 15 bases separating them. Here the CDR3 reads CASSILPWTDSNQPQHF. The CDR3 DNA sequence: TGTGCCAGTAGTATCCTGCCCTGGACAGATAGCAATCAGCCCCAGCATTTT. The full variable domain, rest sourced from reference TRBV19 and TRBJ1-5, is DGGITQSPKYLFRKEGQNVTLSCEQNLNHDAMYWYRQDPGQGLRLIYYSQIVNDFQKGDIAEGYSVSREKKESFPLTVTSAQKNPTAFYLCASSILPWTDSNQPQHFGDGTRLSIL.

CDR3 DNA sequence: TGCGCCAGCAGCTTGGTTGGCGGTGGCTACACCTTC. It is translated as CASSLVGGGYTF. This chain joins TRBV5-1 and TRBJ1-2; no clear D. V lost 0 bases to trimming and J lost 7 bases, with 7 bases between them. The germline gives CDR1 SGHRS, CDR2 YFSETQ. This CDR3 comprises 12 residues.

This chain links TRBV12-3 or TRBV12-4 with TRBJ1-2; D remains unclear. Trimming stripped 9 bases from V and 4 bases from J, with 18 bases between. The CDR3 has 14 amino acids. This chain's CDR3 is CASAKREEVYGYTF. The CDR3 region has the DNA TGTGCCAGTGCTAAGAGGGAGGAGGTCTATGGCTACACCTTC.

The V gene is TRBV9, the J gene TRBJ1-2; no reliable D call. V lost 7 bases, J lost 8 bases, and 30 bases lay in between. Germline CDR1 reads SGDLS; CDR2 reads YYNGEE. This CDR3 contains 17 residues. The CDR3 loop reads CASAGGIMGSPRDGYTF. As DNA, the CDR3 is TGTGCCAGCGCGGGAGGTATAATGGGCAGTCCAAGAGACGGCTACACCTTC.